The T cell receptor beta chain described here comes from a study of shared clonotypes between healthy human individuals. Turning to this clone: Its antigen remains unidentified.

Study-wide findings and caveats: Measured sharing among donors was expected to vary with sequencing depth.

The assay was run at deep level. Authors' data handling: As immunoSEQ supplied junction-only sequences (without quality scores), filtering differed. The protocol was immunoSEQ multiplex PCR, while the TCRdb copy is restricted to in-frame clones and leaves out a portion. V and J calls and clone size are copied from that table; D and trimming were computed from the DNA. The table includes some 510,000 clones, less than 85% detected once. The germline CDR1 and CDR2 sequences are ENHRY and SYGVKD. The CDR3 totals 16 residues. The V gene end was trimmed by 0 bases and the J gene end by 5 bases; junction bases not matched to a gene: 6.

The chain links TRBV10-3 to TRBJ2-3, with 9 nucleotides matching TRBD1. The sequence was collected from a woman aged 40 to 49 in good health. Some clones in this sample may be carry-over from other donors' samples. Material: PBMCs. This chain's CDR3 is CAISESVQGAGDTQYF. The CDR3 DNA is TGTGCCATCAGTGAGTCGGTACAGGGGGCGGGAGATACGCAGTATTTT.